This TCR beta chain was recovered during a study of T cell responses to AZD1222 COVID-19 vaccine. Study observations and caveats: Of the AZD1222 recipients, only 5 to 7 were seropositive at baseline. Distributed over spike, vaccine-associated CD4 TCRs predominated at 160-218 and 743-854. After two AZD1222 doses, spike-specific TCR breadth and depth rose versus day 0. Mostly white British, mostly female donors; authors suggested clonal diversity may be underestimated.

Of note for this clone: What it binds is not known.

V was trimmed by 6 bases and J by 2 bases, leaving 13 bases between them. The CDR3 is made up of 14 amino acids. Germline CDR1 reads ENHRY; CDR2 reads SYGVKD. Sequencing used immunoSEQ multiplex PCR; TCRdb keeps in-frame clones, though not all of them. The table has 80,000 or so clones, roughly 90% seen once. The source is an adult who received the AZD1222 COVID-19 vaccine. The chain carries TRBV10-3 and TRBJ1-2; unclear D gene. The sequencing here drew on peripheral blood, taken 28 days after the second AZD1222 dose. The CDR3 DNA reads TGTGCCATCAGCGCCTCCAGCACCAACTATGGCTACACCTTC. This translates into CAISASSTNYGYTF.